Below are 32 T cell receptor beta chains sequenced from a single sample in a study of OX40 agonist ivuxolimab in advanced cancers. Sequencing was performed with immunoSEQ multiplex PCR; in TCRdb, only in-frame clones are kept and a portion is missing. The table shows around 44,000 clones, with 65% to 85% occurring only once. The sequenced sample was CD4+ or CD8+ T cells sorted from blood, obtained in a trial of the OX40 agonist ivuxolimab. The receptors come from an adult with an advanced solid tumor such as melanoma, head and neck, liver or kidney cancer.

CDR3 loop: CASSLDRNQPQHF. In DNA form, the CDR3 reads TGTGCCAGCAGCTTAGACCGCAATCAGCCCCAGCATTTT. This sequence joins TRBV7-3 and TRBJ1-5; D call uncertain. There are 13 residues in the CDR3. Trimming left V 2 bases short and J 2 bases short, with 4 bases between. The germline gives CDR1 SGHTA, CDR2 FQGTGA.

The chain uses TRBV5-5 and TRBJ2-5; no firm D call. The CDR3 runs 11 residues. The germline V gene encodes CDR1 SGHKS and CDR2 YYEKEE (reference sequence). The V gene lost 1 base and the J gene lost 5 bases, with 3 bases spanning the gap. CDR3 in amino acids: CASSLRETQYF. CDR3 nucleotides: TGTGCCAGCAGCTTGAGGGAGACCCAGTACTTC.

Details on this clone: Other DNA sequences in the sample encode the same CDR3. The rearrangement links TRBV14 to TRBJ1-2; D gene uncertain. The V and J ends lost 1 base and 2 bases respectively, with 5 bases between them. The CDR3 has 13 residues. Germline V CDR1 and CDR2: SGHDN, FVKESK. The CDR3: CASSQGGNYGYTF. CDR3 sequence (DNA): TGTGCCAGCAGCCAAGGAGGGAACTATGGCTACACCTTC.

This chain uses TRBV5-1 with TRBJ2-2; the match to TRBD2 covers 11 bases. The germline V gene has CDR1 SGHRS and CDR2 YFSETQ. The CDR3 runs 15 residues. The V segment lost 0 bases and the J segment 5 bases; nucleotides outside the gene matches: 0. The CDR3 is CASSLGTSGTGELFF. Written as DNA, the CDR3 is TGCGCCAGCAGCTTGGGGACTAGCGGGACCGGGGAGCTGTTTTTT.

V is TRBV30 and J is TRBJ1-4, with D tentatively TRBD1 (5 bases). The length of the CDR3 is 14 residues. The V end lost 1 base, the J end lost 7 bases, and 13 bases lay between the germline ends. Germline CDR1 and CDR2: GTSNPN and SVGIG (reference sequence). The CDR3 DNA sequence: TGTGCCTGGAGTGAAATAGGGGTGCGTGAAAAACTGTTTTTT. Protein sequence: CAWSEIGVREKLFF.

The chain has TRBV11-3 and TRBJ2-7; D is possibly TRBD1 (5 bases). The CDR3 is 13 residues long. V lost 5 bases and J lost 2, with 10 bases in between. Per the germline V gene, CDR1 is SGHNT and CDR2 is YENEEA. The CDR3 DNA reads TGTGCCAGCAGCGTGACAGTTACCTACGAGCAGTACTTC. Amino acid sequence: CASSVTVTYEQYF.

This chain uses TRBV4-1 with TRBJ2-1, with TRBD2 matching 7 bases. Germline lookup yields CDR1 MGHRA and CDR2 YSYEKL. Losses at the gene ends were 2 bases for V and 8 bases for J; bases not matched to a gene: 9. The CDR3 loop spans 15 amino acids. CDR3 in amino acids: CASSQSTSPRYEQFF. As DNA, the CDR3 is TGCGCCAGCAGCCAATCGACTAGCCCCAGGTATGAGCAGTTCTTC.

The chain employs TRBV18 and TRBJ2-7, with a weak D call TRBD1 (5 bases). The length of the CDR3 is 12 residues. V lost 9 bases and J lost 1, with 10 bases in between. The germline V gene encodes CDR1 KGHSH and CDR2 LQKENI. The CDR3 sequence: CARTDPSYEQYF. The CDR3, as DNA: TGTGCCAGGACAGACCCTTCCTACGAGCAGTACTTC.

This chain links TRBV19 with TRBJ2-1; 7 bases are shared with TRBD1. The CDR3 is 18 residues long. V was clipped by 2 bases and J by 8 bases; unmatched bases: 18. In germline, CDR1 is LNHDA, CDR2 SQIVND (reference sequence). Here the CDR3 reads CASSIQWSRRQGRYEQFF. The CDR3 nucleotides read TGTGCCAGTAGTATACAGTGGTCTAGGAGACAGGGACGTTATGAGCAGTTCTTC.

The J gene is TRBJ1-2, the V gene TRBV6-1, with 10 bases fitting TRBD1. There are 17 residues in the CDR3. The V and J ends lost 3 bases and 5 bases, in that order; junction bases with no gene match: 12. Looked up from germline, CDR1 is MNHNS and CDR2 is SASEGT. The CDR3 bases are TGTGCCAGCAGTGACTTGGCCGGGACAGGGGATCGGTATGGCTACACCTTC. This sequence encodes CASSDLAGTGDRYGYTF.

This chain links TRBV6-6 with TRBJ1-1; possibly TRBD1 for D (6 bases). Germline CDR1 is MNHNY and CDR2 is SVGAGI (reference sequence). This CDR3 has 13 amino acids. V lost 5 bases, J lost 4 bases, and 11 bases lay in between. In DNA form, the CDR3 reads TGTGCCAGCAGTCACAGGGAGGGCACTGAAGCTTTCTTT. Protein sequence: CASSHREGTEAFF.

A single count supports this clone. The genes are TRBV18 and TRBJ2-1; D gene ambiguous. The CDR3 sequence is 14 residues long. V lost 2 bases, J lost 13 bases, and 18 bases lay in between. CDR1 is KGHSH and CDR2 is LQKENI in the germline V gene. CDR3 region: CASSPTSDVEFQFF. The CDR3 DNA sequence: TGTGCCAGCTCACCAACCTCCGACGTGGAGTTTCAGTTCTTC.

The rearrangement uses TRBV15 and TRBJ1-4; no clear D. Trimming took off 0 bases at V and 0 bases at J, with 5 bases between the two ends. Germline CDR1 LNHNV, CDR2 YYDKDF (reference sequence). The CDR3 totals 15 residues. CDR3 bases: TGTGCCACCAGCAGAGATGCAGCAACTAATGAAAAACTGTTTTTT. It translates to CATSRDAATNEKLFF.

As regards this clone: Different DNA sequences within this sample yield the same CDR3. The chain links TRBV5-1 to TRBJ2-5, with D perhaps matching TRBD2 (6 bases). Deletions cut 8 bases from V and 2 bases from J, with 16 bases between. CDR1 and CDR2 (germline): SGHRS, YFSETQ. CDR3 length: 14 residues. CDR3 nucleotides: TGCGCCAGTAGGCGGGGCGCCCGGCAAGAGACCCAGTACTTC. Translated: CASRRGARQETQYF.

This chain joins TRBV7-8 and TRBJ1-1; 7 bases align to TRBD1. Trimming took 6 bases from V and 1 from J; bases not matched to a gene: 2. The CDR3 is 13 amino acids. CDR1 is SGHVS, CDR2 FQNEAQ, per germline. The CDR3 DNA reads as TGTGCCAGCAGGGGACAGCAGAACACTGAAGCTTTCTTT. It encodes CASRGQQNTEAFF.

The chain carries TRBV7-9 and TRBJ1-1; D not resolved. The CDR3 contains 14 residues. Trimming removed 5 bases from V and 3 bases from J, with 13 bases in between. CDR1 is SEHNR and CDR2 is FQNEAQ in the germline V gene (reference sequence). Here the CDR3 DNA reads TGTGCCAGCAGCCCGGTGCAGCTCTACACTGAAGCTTTCTTT. This encodes CASSPVQLYTEAFF. The entire variable domain, with the rest obtained from reference TRBV7-9 and TRBJ1-1, is as follows: DTGVSQNPRHKITKRGQNVTFRCDPISEHNRLYWYRQTLGQGPEFLTYFQNEAQLEKSRLLSDRFSAERPKGSFSTLEIQRTEQGDSAMYLCASSPVQLYTEAFFGQGTRLTVV.

The J gene is TRBJ1-1, the V gene TRBV9; maybe TRBD1 (6 bases). In germline, CDR1 is SGDLS, CDR2 YYNGEE. The CDR3 is 14 amino acids. V lost 4 bases and J 0 bases, leaving 10 bases between the germline ends. The CDR3 coding sequence is TGTGCCAGCAGCTTGGGACACCTGAACACTGAAGCTTTCTTT. The encoded protein is CASSLGHLNTEAFF.

The V and J genes are TRBV15 and TRBJ2-5, with D unclear. The germline CDR1 and CDR2 sequences are LNHNV and YYDKDF (reference sequence). Trimming removed 0 bases at V and 1 base at J, with 9 bases between. The CDR3 is 15 residues long. The CDR3: CATSRDPGPQETQYF. The DNA for the CDR3 is TGTGCCACCAGCAGAGATCCAGGCCCCCAAGAGACCCAGTACTTC.

The chain employs TRBV7-8 and TRBJ2-6; possibly TRBD1 for D (6 bases). The CDR3 spans 16 residues. Per the germline V gene, CDR1 is SGHVS and CDR2 is FQNEAQ. Trimming cost V 4 bases and J 0 bases, with 10 bases left between them. The CDR3 reads CASSSYRDSGANVLTF. CDR3 sequence (DNA): TGTGCCAGCAGCTCCTACAGGGACTCTGGGGCCAACGTCCTGACTTTC.

The chain employs TRBV5-1 and TRBJ2-5; maybe TRBD1 (6 bases). Trimming shortened V by 0 bases and J by 6 bases, and 18 bases separated the two germline ends. Germline V lookup: CDR1 SGHRS, CDR2 YFSETQ. The CDR3 is 16 amino acids. The CDR3 reads CASSLDGRGPGQTQYF. The CDR3 nucleotides are TGCGCCAGCAGCTTGGATGGCAGGGGTCCCGGGCAGACCCAGTACTTC.

The rearrangement joins TRBV4-2 to TRBJ1-2; D gene unclear. The germline V gene encodes CDR1 LGHNA and CDR2 YNFKEQ. Trimming stripped 0 bases from V and 4 bases from J, with 12 bases between. CDR3 length: 15 amino acids. CDR3 nucleotides: TGTGCCAGCAGCCAAGATCCGCAGGCCATCTATGGCTACACCTTC. Protein sequence: CASSQDPQAIYGYTF.

The genes are TRBV28 and TRBJ2-6, with no clear D. This CDR3 is built from 17 residues. From germline, CDR1 is MDHEN and CDR2 SYDVKM. V dropped 7 bases and J dropped 3 bases, with 19 bases sitting between them. The CDR3 loop reads CASTPGSLTGGANVLTF. CDR3 bases: TGTGCCAGCACCCCCGGGTCCCTAACGGGTGGGGCCAACGTCCTGACTTTC.

This chain uses TRBV2 with TRBJ1-1; D unclear. Germline V gene sequence: CDR1 SNHLY, CDR2 FYNNEI. The CDR3 runs to 12 residues. Trimming stripped 6 bases from V and 11 bases from J, with 16 bases between. The CDR3 DNA reads as TGTGCCAGCAGGCCCGACAAGGTCTCGGCTTTCTTT. Its protein is CASRPDKVSAFF.

The chain links TRBV9 to TRBJ2-2, with 7 bases aligning to TRBD1. This CDR3 has 15 residues. CDR1 is SGDLS and CDR2 is YYNGEE in the germline V gene. The junction had 6 bases not matched to a gene; V was cut back by 3 bases and J by 4 bases. CDR3 in amino acids: CASSATTGPTGELFF. The DNA of the CDR3 is TGTGCCAGCAGCGCGACGACAGGGCCCACCGGGGAGCTGTTTTTT.

The CDR3 region is CASSISGTSGSDTQYF. The CDR3, as DNA: TGCGCCAGCAGCATTTCCGGGACTAGCGGCTCAGATACGCAGTATTTT. The chain has TRBV5-1 and TRBJ2-3, with 11 bases identical to TRBD2. CDR1 and CDR2 (germline): SGHRS, YFSETQ. The CDR3 has 16 amino acids. Unmatched junction bases numbered 8, after V lost 4 bases and J lost 4 bases.

On this clone itself: The sample holds other DNA sequences that translate to the same CDR3. The chain combines TRBV19 with TRBJ1-1; D is ambiguous. V was pared by 5 bases and J by 1 base, with 8 bases between. CDR3 length: 13 residues. CDR1 is LNHDA, CDR2 SQIVND, per germline (reference sequence). The CDR3 region has the DNA TGTGCCAGTAGTCCAAGAAGGAACACTGAAGCTTTCTTT. This codes for CASSPRRNTEAFF. Complete variable domain (other parts from reference TRBV19 and TRBJ1-1): DGGITQSPKYLFRKEGQNVTLSCEQNLNHDAMYWYRQDPGQGLRLIYYSQIVNDFQKGDIAEGYSVSREKKESFPLTVTSAQKNPTAFYLCASSPRRNTEAFFGQGTRLTVV.

The genes are TRBV5-6 and TRBJ1-4; 7 bases agree with TRBD1. The CDR3 has 15 amino acids. CDR1 is SGHDT and CDR2 is YYEEEE in the germline V gene. V was pared by 0 bases and J by 6 bases, with 5 bases of the junction left unmatched. CDR3 DNA sequence: TGTGCCAGCAGCTTGGCCGAAGGGGGCTATGAAAAACTGTTTTTT. It yields the protein CASSLAEGGYEKLFF. Looking up the rest from reference TRBV5-6 and TRBJ1-4 gives the full variable domain: DAGVTQSPTHLIKTRGQQVTLRCSPKSGHDTVSWYQQALGQGPQFIFQYYEEEERQRGNFPDRFSGHQFPNYSSELNVNALLLGDSALYLCASSLAEGGYEKLFFGSGTQLSVL.

This clone occurred once. The chain has TRBV7-8 and TRBJ2-6, with D perhaps matching TRBD1 (5 bases). This CDR3 is built from 18 residues. The ends were cut back, 5 bases at V and 0 bases at J, with 17 bases in the middle. The V gene's germline CDR1 is SGHVS and CDR2 FQNEAQ. The CDR3 DNA sequence: TGTGCCAGCAGCCCCAAAGCCCTACAGGTCTCTGGGGCCAACGTCCTGACTTTC. Translated: CASSPKALQVSGANVLTF.

V is TRBV6-6 and J is TRBJ2-7; D is unclear. With 6 bases removed from V and 3 bases from J, the gap between germline ends came to 9 bases. Germline V gene sequence: CDR1 MNHNY, CDR2 SVGAGI (reference sequence). This CDR3 is built from 12 residues. The CDR3 reads CASSSRLYEQYF. The DNA of the CDR3 is TGTGCCAGCAGCTCTCGACTCTACGAGCAGTACTTC.

This chain uses TRBV28 with TRBJ1-5, with TRBD1 matching 7 bases. V lost 1 base, J lost 15 bases, and 6 bases stayed unmatched. Per germline, CDR1 MDHEN and CDR2 SYDVKM. The CDR3 loop spans 12 amino acids. For the CDR3, the DNA is TGTGCCAGCAGTTTATATCAACAGGGGTTGCATTTT. Translating it yields CASSLYQQGLHF.

The chain uses TRBV5-6 and TRBJ2-2, with D possibly matching TRBD2 (6 bases). V lost 3 bases to trimming and J lost 6 bases, with 15 bases between them. The CDR3 covers 15 residues. Germline lookup yields CDR1 SGHDT and CDR2 YYEEEE. The CDR3 DNA reads TGTGCCAGCAGCTCGGGACTCTCCCGGCCCGGGGAGCTGTTTTTT. Encoded protein: CASSSGLSRPGELFF.

The chain is built from TRBV28 and TRBJ2-7, with 7 bases lining up with TRBD1. Germline V lookup: CDR1 MDHEN, CDR2 SYDVKM. The CDR3 has 15 amino acids. With V trimmed by 6 bases and J by 4 bases, 12 bases remained unmatched. The CDR3: CASSRLTGIYYEQYF. The CDR3 nucleotides are TGTGCCAGCAGCCGTTTGACAGGGATCTATTACGAGCAGTACTTC.